The text below deals with one T cell receptor beta chain. What it binds is unknown. Vbeta (60) and Jbeta (13) primers were used in the PCR. Clones were sequenced by immunoSEQ multiplex PCR, and TCRdb holds only the in-frame ones, with some missing. This repertoire shows 150,000 to 200,000 clones, more than 75% found once; its top ten account for approximately 2%. The CDR3 totals 16 residues. V was cut by 2 bases and J by 6 bases, with 17 bases left in between. From germline, CDR1 is KGHSH and CDR2 LQKENI. These data are taken from a study of cytomegalovirus exposure and HLA in healthy donors. Overall study findings and caveats: Listed as cytomegalovirus-associated were about 160 TCR beta chains. An ancestry cluster, one associated with Asian ancestry, reportedly showed fewer N-insertions than the roughly 670-donor mean in a later analysis. Links to common viral pathogens appeared, in a later analysis, for several of the most significant clusters.

The receptor was isolated from a young man in good health and CMV-seropositive. This chain uses TRBV18 with TRBJ2-1; possibly TRBD1 for D (7 bases). The sequenced sample was PBMCs. Written as DNA, the CDR3 is TGTGCCAGCTCACCATGGAGGGGGCCCGTGGGCAATGAGCAGTTCTTC. Amino acids: CASSPWRGPVGNEQFF.